This T cell receptor beta chain comes out of a study of blood T cell repertoires in COVID-19. Study as a whole: COVID-19 samples collected from the United States, Italy and Spain covered acute and convalescent phases.

Assay: immunoSEQ multiplex PCR; the TCRdb copy retains only in-frame clones and omits some. The sample has hundreds of thousands of clones; more than 60% are singletons. The CDR3 is made up of 18 amino acids. Trimming took off 1 base at V and 6 bases at J, with 21 bases between the two ends. Germline lookup yields CDR1 MDHEN and CDR2 SYDVKM. Sequenced material: peripheral blood. This receptor was obtained from a woman between 40 and 50 years old with active or convalescent COVID-19. The V and J genes are TRBV28 and TRBJ1-4, with a possible D match to TRBD1 (5 bases). Written as DNA, the CDR3 is TGTGCCAGCAGTTTATTCTGGGGGGAGGAGGGATACTATGAAAAACTGTTTTTT. It encodes CASSLFWGEEGYYEKLFF.